This TCR beta chain was recovered during a study of OX40 agonist ivuxolimab in advanced cancers. Study at large: Patients treated during dose escalation were battling hepatocellular carcinoma, melanoma, renal cell or head and neck cancer.

Findings and limits, study-wide: Expanded clones were, on average, more numerous in CD8+ T cells than in CD4+.

Libraries were prepared by immunoSEQ multiplex PCR; TCRdb keeps only in-frame clonotypes and omits some of them. The sample contains under 100,000 clones, 70% to 85% of which appear only once. Details on this clone: Its antigen is not identified.

If patients had autoimmune disease history or systemic immunosuppression, they were excluded. With 6 bases removed from V and 0 bases from J, the gap between germline ends came to 18 bases. Germline loops: CDR1 SNHLY, CDR2 FYNNEI. The CDR3 has 17 residues. V usage is TRBV2 and J usage is TRBJ1-3; D uncertain. The source is an adult with an advanced solid tumor such as melanoma, head and neck, liver or kidney cancer. The sample was CD4+ or CD8+ T cells sorted from blood, taken in a trial of the OX40 agonist ivuxolimab. The DNA for the CDR3 is TGTGCCAGCAGACTAAAATATCTGGCTGACTCTGGAAACACCATATATTTT. Protein product: CASRLKYLADSGNTIYF. Supplemented by reference TRBV2 and TRBJ1-3, the full variable domain reads EPEVTQTPSHQVTQMGQEVILRCVPISNHLYFYWYRQILGQKVEFLVSFYNNEISEKSEIFDDQFSVERPDGSNFTLKIRSTKLEDSAMYFCASRLKYLADSGNTIYFGEGSWLTVV.